What follows are 30 T cell receptor beta chains derived from one specimen sequenced in a study of shared clonotypes between healthy human individuals. The protocol was immunoSEQ multiplex PCR, while the TCRdb copy is restricted to in-frame clones and leaves out a portion. Among approximately 340,000 clones, about 74% were seen once, and the ten largest hold around a tenth. The sample was memory CD4+ T cells sorted from blood. Subset in this sample: CD45RA-negative fraction. Source of these receptors: a young man in good health.

This clone was seen many times. The chain carries TRBV10-2 and TRBJ2-4; TRBD1 aligns across 9 bases. The CDR3 loop spans 16 amino acids. The trim removed 2 bases at V and 2 bases at J, leaving 4 bases unmatched. CDR1 and CDR2 (germline): WSHSY, SAAADI. This CDR3 reads CASSEPGQGSKNIQYF. The CDR3 DNA follows: TGCGCCAGCAGTGAGCCGGGACAGGGATCCAAAAACATTCAGTACTTC.

About this clone itself: Different DNA sequences within this sample yield the same CDR3. The chain links TRBV5-1 to TRBJ1-4, with 9 nucleotides matching TRBD1. CDR1 and CDR2 from the germline V gene are SGHRS and YFSETQ. V lost 4 bases to trimming and J lost 8 bases; unmatched junction nucleotides: 6. CDR3 length: 14 residues. The DNA of the CDR3 is TGCGCCAGCAGCCGGACAGGGGTAGGGGAAAAACTGTTTTTT. Translating gives CASSRTGVGEKLFF.

The rearrangement joins TRBV5-4 to TRBJ1-2; 7 nucleotides align to TRBD1. Germline-derived CDR1 and CDR2 are SGHNT and YYREEE (reference sequence). The CDR3 has 15 residues. V dropped 4 bases and J dropped 6; count of bases not matched to a gene: 12. Here the CDR3 DNA reads TGTGCCAGCAGCCAACAGGACAGGAGACCCCATGGCTACACCTTC. Protein: CASSQQDRRPHGYTF.

The chain employs TRBV7-9 and TRBJ1-3; D not resolved. Deletions cut 3 bases from V and 3 bases from J, with 15 bases between. This CDR3 spans 16 amino acids. Germline V gene lookup returns CDR1 SEHNR and CDR2 FQNEAQ (reference sequence). This CDR3 is CASSFGGESGGNTIYF. The DNA for the CDR3 is TGTGCCAGCAGCTTTGGTGGAGAATCAGGTGGAAACACCATATATTTT. Using reference TRBV7-9 and TRBJ1-3 for the parts outside the CDR3, the full variable domain is DTGVSQNPRHKITKRGQNVTFRCDPISEHNRLYWYRQTLGQGPEFLTYFQNEAQLEKSRLLSDRFSAERPKGSFSTLEIQRTEQGDSAMYLCASSFGGESGGNTIYFGEGSWLTVV.

This sequence joins TRBV4-3 and TRBJ2-7; D is perhaps TRBD1 (5 bases). With 1 base removed from V and 0 bases from J, the gap between germline ends came to 13 bases. CDR3 length equals 16 residues. Per the germline V gene, CDR1 is LGHNA and CDR2 is YSLEER. The chain's CDR3 is CASSQGRAGISYEQYF. CDR3 DNA sequence: TGCGCCAGCAGCCAAGGCCGGGCAGGGATCTCCTACGAGCAGTACTTC.

Remarks on this clone: Other DNA sequences in the sample encode the same CDR3. V usage is TRBV6-6 and J usage is TRBJ1-1; D ambiguous. The CDR3 extends over 13 amino acids. Trimming took off 0 bases at V and 1 base at J, with 3 bases between the two ends. Looked up from germline, CDR1 is MNHNY and CDR2 is SVGAGI (reference sequence). For the CDR3, the DNA is TGTGCCAGCAGTTACTCGCAGAACACTGAAGCTTTCTTT. Its protein is CASSYSQNTEAFF.

The chain links TRBV7-2 to TRBJ1-2, with D unclear. The CDR3 length is 14 residues. The V gene lost 4 bases and the J gene lost 3 bases, with 12 bases spanning the gap. Germline CDR1 reads SGHTA; CDR2 reads FQGNSA. CDR3 residues: CASSSSVGYYGYTF. DNA of the CDR3: TGTGCCAGCAGCTCATCTGTGGGGTACTATGGCTACACCTTC.

This rearrangement joins TRBV19 to TRBJ2-1; 8 bases fit TRBD2. V shed 7 bases, J shed 9 bases, and the junction held 11 bases outside the gene matches. CDR1 and CDR2 from the germline V gene are LNHDA and SQIVND (reference sequence). This CDR3 is 14 amino acids long. The CDR3 here is CASTGGVIVGEQFF. The CDR3 nucleotides are TGTGCCAGTACGGGAGGGGTCATTGTTGGTGAGCAGTTCTTC.

This clone was observed a few times. The chain joins TRBV7-2 to TRBJ1-3, with D maybe TRBD1 (5 bases). The V and J ends lost 1 base and 6 bases respectively, with 10 bases between them. CDR3 length: 14 amino acids. Germline CDR1 reads SGHTA; CDR2 reads FQGNSA. The CDR3: CASSLERGTNTIYF. DNA for the CDR3: TGTGCCAGCAGCTTAGAGCGGGGGACAAACACCATATATTTT.

Regarding this clone: Other DNA sequences of this sample code for an identical CDR3. The chain uses TRBV18 and TRBJ1-4; a possible D gene is TRBD1 (5 bases). The V gene's germline CDR1 is KGHSH and CDR2 LQKENI. V lost 8 bases and J lost 4, with 20 bases in between. The CDR3 is 16 residues long. In nucleotides, the CDR3 is TGTGCCAGCACTGACCGTCGCGCAGGGATTAATGAAAAACTGTTTTTT. It encodes CASTDRRAGINEKLFF.

This clone appeared a single time. The chain recombines TRBV5-4 with TRBJ2-2; D is tentatively TRBD1 or TRBD2 (7 bases each). This CDR3 comprises 17 residues. Germline CDR1 and CDR2: SGHNT and YYREEE (reference sequence). V was pared by 2 bases and J by 9 bases, with 23 bases between. The CDR3 sequence is CASSLPGGQPRGRELFF. The DNA of the CDR3 is TGTGCCAGCAGCTTACCGGGGGGACAGCCAAGGGGCAGGGAGCTGTTTTTT. The full variable domain, its missing parts supplied by reference TRBV5-4 and TRBJ2-2, is ETGVTQSPTHLIKTRGQQVTLRCSSQSGHNTVSWYQQALGQGPQFIFQYYREEENGRGNFPPRFSGLQFPNYSSELNVNALELDDSALYLCASSLPGGQPRGRELFFGEGSRLTVL.

The table lists this clone with a few counts. The chain recombines TRBV18 with TRBJ2-3; 10 bases align to TRBD2. The CDR3 has 17 residues. Germline lookup yields CDR1 KGHSH and CDR2 LQKENI. V shed 6 bases and J 4 bases; nucleotides not matched to a gene: 13. The CDR3, as DNA: TGTGCCAGCTCCACACTGGGGCTAGCGGGAGTGGCAGATACGCAGTATTTT. Protein sequence: CASSTLGLAGVADTQYF.

This chain connects TRBV5-1 to TRBJ2-7, with 11 bases fitting TRBD1. The CDR3 sequence is 17 residues long. Germline lookup yields CDR1 SGHRS and CDR2 YFSETQ. V lost 0 bases and J lost 4; bases outside the gene matches: 9. The CDR3 nucleotides are TGCGCCAGCAGCTTGGGTGGACAGGGGGCGCAGATATACGAGCAGTACTTC. Translated: CASSLGGQGAQIYEQYF. Variable domain in full (rest from reference TRBV5-1 and TRBJ2-7): KAGVTQTPRYLIKTRGQQVTLSCSPISGHRSVSWYQQTPGQGLQFLFEYFSETQRNKGNFPGRFSGRQFSNSRSEMNVSTLELGDSALYLCASSLGGQGAQIYEQYFGPGTRLTVT.

The rearrangement links TRBV2 to TRBJ2-3, with 7 bases fitting TRBD2. V shed 3 bases, J shed 2 bases, and the junction held 2 bases outside the gene matches. This CDR3 region has 14 residues. Per germline, CDR1 SNHLY and CDR2 FYNNEI. This chain's CDR3 is CASSELAVTDTQYF. CDR3 in DNA: TGTGCCAGCAGTGAGCTAGCGGTCACAGATACGCAGTATTTT. Supplemented by reference TRBV2 and TRBJ2-3, the full variable domain reads EPEVTQTPSHQVTQMGQEVILRCVPISNHLYFYWYRQILGQKVEFLVSFYNNEISEKSEIFDDQFSVERPDGSNFTLKIRSTKLEDSAMYFCASSELAVTDTQYFGPGTRLTVL.

V usage is TRBV7-9 and J usage is TRBJ2-3; D may be TRBD1 (5 bases). The CDR3 consists of 16 residues. CDR1 SEHNR and CDR2 FQNEAQ come from the germline V gene (reference sequence). Trimming removed 3 bases at V and 2 bases at J, with 15 bases between. CDR3 nucleotides: TGTGCCAGCAGCTTCCAGGGTGGACCTAACACAGATACGCAGTATTTT. Translated, it gives CASSFQGGPNTDTQYF.

J is TRBJ2-5 and V is TRBV7-2; D may be TRBD1 (6 bases). This CDR3 region has 14 residues. Germline lookup yields CDR1 SGHTA and CDR2 FQGNSA. Trimming removed 1 base from V and 5 bases from J, with 11 bases in between. The CDR3 protein is CASSLVQGLETQYF. The CDR3 nucleotides are TGTGCCAGCAGCTTAGTTCAGGGGTTGGAGACCCAGTACTTC.

The chain uses TRBV19 and TRBJ1-4, with 7 positions matching TRBD1. CDR3 size: 13 residues. After removal of 5 bases from V and 7 bases from J, the junction contained 4 bases not matched to a gene. Germline V CDR1 and CDR2: LNHDA, SQIVND (reference sequence). The DNA for the CDR3 is TGTGCCAGTAGTGTGACAGGGAGTGAAAAACTGTTTTTT. Its translation is CASSVTGSEKLFF. The whole variable domain, remainder taken from reference TRBV19 and TRBJ1-4, is DGGITQSPKYLFRKEGQNVTLSCEQNLNHDAMYWYRQDPGQGLRLIYYSQIVNDFQKGDIAEGYSVSREKKESFPLTVTSAQKNPTAFYLCASSVTGSEKLFFGSGTQLSVL.

The chain couples TRBV27 to TRBJ2-7; D possibly matches TRBD1 or TRBD2 (5 bases each). The CDR3 is made up of 16 amino acids. Germline V gene data show CDR1 as MNHEY and CDR2 as SMNVEV (reference sequence). V was trimmed by 2 bases and J by 0 bases, leaving 14 bases between them. CDR3 bases: TGTGCCAGCAGTTTAGAGACCGGGACGAACTCCTACGAGCAGTACTTC. Translation gives CASSLETGTNSYEQYF.

A word on this clone: A much larger clonotype is one base distant, so this may be a read error. In the same sample, other DNA sequences code for this CDR3. J is TRBJ1-1 and V is TRBV18; weak D call: TRBD1 (6 bases). There are 13 residues in the CDR3. In germline, CDR1 is KGHSH, CDR2 LQKENI. Trimming removed 6 bases at V and 1 base at J, with 9 bases between. CDR3 sequence: CASSPGQNTEAFF. The CDR3 DNA reads as TGTGCCAGCTCCCCGGGACAGAACACTGAAGCTTTCTTT.

The rearrangement uses TRBV5-1 and TRBJ2-5, with D uncertain. The CDR3 is 11 residues long. Trimming cost V 4 bases and J 3 bases, with 4 bases left between them. Germline CDR1 SGHRS, CDR2 YFSETQ. CDR3 sequence (DNA): TGCGCCAGCAGCATAAAAGAGACCCAGTACTTC. Translated, it gives CASSIKETQYF.

The V gene is TRBV11-3, the J gene TRBJ2-1; D is uncertain. V was shortened by 1 base and J by 2 bases, with 12 bases between the two germline ends. Germline V CDR1 and CDR2: SGHNT, YENEEA. The CDR3 extends over 16 amino acids. The CDR3 sequence: CASSLGGVLAYNEQFF. Written as DNA, the CDR3 is TGTGCCAGCAGCTTAGGTGGAGTACTCGCCTACAATGAGCAGTTCTTC. The full variable domain, with the rest looked up from reference TRBV11-3 and TRBJ2-1, is EAGVVQSPRYKIIEKKQPVAFWCNPISGHNTLYWYLQNLGQGPELLIRYENEEAVDDSQLPKDRFSAERLKGVDSTLKIQPAELGDSAVYLCASSLGGVLAYNEQFFGPGTRLTVL.

About this clone: A far larger clone is a single base away, which makes a read error likely. This rearrangement joins TRBV30 to TRBJ2-5; D gene uncertain. The CDR3 is made up of 12 amino acids. Germline V gene data show CDR1 as GTSNPN and CDR2 as SVGIG (reference sequence). Trimming left V 5 bases short and J 5 bases short, with 12 bases between. The CDR3 DNA reads as TGTGCCTGGGCCCCTCTAGGGGAGACCCAGTACTTC. It translates to CAWAPLGETQYF.

The table lists this clone with a few counts. The rearrangement links TRBV5-1 to TRBJ2-7, with D hard to call. Trimming took off 1 base at V and 0 bases at J, with 14 bases between the two ends. Germline CDR1 reads SGHRS; CDR2 reads YFSETQ. The CDR3 contains 16 residues. The CDR3 DNA sequence: TGCGCCAGCAGCTTGACAAGCGCAGCCGACTCCTACGAGCAGTACTTC. Its translation: CASSLTSAADSYEQYF.

The V call is TRBV7-6, the J call TRBJ2-1, with D possibly being TRBD2 (6 bases). Trimming stripped 2 bases from V and 6 bases from J, with 17 bases between. The CDR3 has 16 amino acids. The germline gives CDR1 SGHVS, CDR2 FNYEAQ. The CDR3 nucleotides are TGTGCCAGCAGCTTACGGCTAGCGAGGGTCTCCAATGAGCAGTTCTTC. Amino acid sequence: CASSLRLARVSNEQFF. The full variable domain, completed using reference TRBV7-6 and TRBJ2-1, is GAGVSQSPRYKVTKRGQDVALRCDPISGHVSLYWYRQALGQGPEFLTYFNYEAQQDKSGLPNDRFSAERPEGSISTLTIQRTEQRDSAMYRCASSLRLARVSNEQFFGPGTRLTVL.

This chain joins TRBV6-5 and TRBJ1-3; no clear D gene. The CDR3 covers 14 residues. With 6 bases removed from V and 4 bases from J, the gap between germline ends came to 13 bases. Germline-derived CDR1 and CDR2 are MNHEY and SVGAGI. CDR3 region: CASSLRAKGNTIYF. The CDR3 coding sequence is TGTGCCAGCAGCCTCCGGGCCAAGGGAAACACCATATATTTT.

This sequence joins TRBV5-1 and TRBJ2-2, with 16 bases aligning to TRBD2. V shed 4 bases, J shed 4 bases, and the junction held 7 bases outside the gene matches. The CDR3 covers 18 residues. The germline V gene has CDR1 SGHRS and CDR2 YFSETQ. CDR3 DNA: TGCGCCAGCAGCATTGGGACTAGCGGGAGGGGAGGCACCGGGGAGCTGTTTTTT. Amino acid sequence: CASSIGTSGRGGTGELFF.

This chain joins TRBV7-9 and TRBJ2-3; tentative D call: TRBD1 (5 bases). The CDR3 totals 13 residues. Trimming removed 5 bases from V and 4 bases from J, with 10 bases in between. Germline CDR1 and CDR2: SEHNR and FQNEAQ (reference sequence). The CDR3 here is CASSQGIADTQYF. The CDR3 DNA sequence: TGTGCCAGCAGCCAGGGTATCGCAGATACGCAGTATTTT.

V gene TRBV7-9 combines with J gene TRBJ1-4; D may be TRBD1 (6 bases). In germline, CDR1 is SEHNR, CDR2 FQNEAQ (reference sequence). The CDR3 runs to 15 residues. V lost 5 bases and J 7 bases, leaving 17 bases between the germline ends. This CDR3 reads CASSPGTGKVEKLFF. The CDR3 DNA reads TGTGCCAGCAGCCCTGGAACAGGGAAAGTTGAAAAACTGTTTTTT.

Turning to this clone: A read error may explain this, as a much larger clone is one base away. Other DNA sequences in this specimen translate into the identical CDR3. The chain carries TRBV18 and TRBJ1-1; no definite D call. Per the germline V gene, CDR1 is KGHSH and CDR2 is LQKENI. The CDR3 contains 13 residues. Trimming pared 0 bases from V and 5 bases from J, leaving 7 bases between. Written as DNA, the CDR3 is TGTGCCAGCTCACCACCGGGAAATACTGAAGCTTTCTTT. Its protein product is CASSPPGNTEAFF.

This clone was detected only a few times. The rearrangement links TRBV14 to TRBJ2-5; weak D call: TRBD2 (6 bases). The V gene's germline CDR1 is SGHDN and CDR2 FVKESK. The CDR3 sequence is 17 residues long. V shed 0 bases and J shed 4 bases, with 18 bases lying between them. Here the CDR3 DNA reads TGTGCCAGCAGCCAAGATATAAGATTTGGGAGGCGAGAGACCCAGTACTTC. It translates to CASSQDIRFGRRETQYF. The variable domain in full, with the rest retrieved from reference TRBV14 and TRBJ2-5, is EAGVTQFPSHSVIEKGQTVTLRCDPISGHDNLYWYRRVMGKEIKFLLHFVKESKQDESGMPNNRFLAERTGGTYSTLKVQPAELEDSGVYFCASSQDIRFGRRETQYFGPGTRLLVL.